The TCR beta chain described here comes from a study of blood T cell repertoires in COVID-19. Across the whole study: In each case, the material was cDNA or gDNA derived from T cells, B-cell-depleted T cells, or PBMCs.

Here immunoSEQ multiplex PCR was the method, and the copy in TCRdb shows in-frame clones only, minus some. Here the sample spans 150,000 to 200,000 clones, around 80% being singletons. There are 16 residues in the CDR3. Germline CDR1 reads MDHEN; CDR2 reads SYDVKM. V was pared by 7 bases and J by 5 bases, with 12 bases of the junction left unmatched. The receptor's source is a man aged 55 to 70 with acute or convalescent COVID-19. The sample comprised peripheral blood. V gene TRBV28 combines with J gene TRBJ1-2, with 11 bases lining up with TRBD1. The CDR3 here is CASTTPRTGGVYGYTF. The CDR3 DNA follows: TGTGCCAGCACTACCCCGAGGACAGGGGGCGTTTATGGCTACACCTTC.